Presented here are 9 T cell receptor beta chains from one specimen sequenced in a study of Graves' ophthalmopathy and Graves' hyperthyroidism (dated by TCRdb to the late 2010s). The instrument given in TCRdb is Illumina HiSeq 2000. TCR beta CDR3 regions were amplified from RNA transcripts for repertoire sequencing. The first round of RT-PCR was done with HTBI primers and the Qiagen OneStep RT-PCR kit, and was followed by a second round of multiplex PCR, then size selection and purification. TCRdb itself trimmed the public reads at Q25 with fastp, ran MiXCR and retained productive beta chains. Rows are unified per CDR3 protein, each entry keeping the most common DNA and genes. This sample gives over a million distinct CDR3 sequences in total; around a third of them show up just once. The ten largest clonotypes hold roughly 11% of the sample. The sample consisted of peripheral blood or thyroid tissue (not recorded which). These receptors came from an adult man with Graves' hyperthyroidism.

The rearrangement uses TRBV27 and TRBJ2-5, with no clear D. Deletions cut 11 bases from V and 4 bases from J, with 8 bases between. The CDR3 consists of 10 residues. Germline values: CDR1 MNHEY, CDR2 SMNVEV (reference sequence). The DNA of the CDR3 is TGTGCCGTAGGGTTAGAGACCCAGTACTTC. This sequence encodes CAVGLETQYF.

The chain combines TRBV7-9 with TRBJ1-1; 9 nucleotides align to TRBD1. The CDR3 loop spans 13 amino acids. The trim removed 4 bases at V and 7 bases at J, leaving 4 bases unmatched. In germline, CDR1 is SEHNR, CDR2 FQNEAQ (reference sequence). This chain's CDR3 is CASSYRGPGEAFF. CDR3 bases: TGTGCCAGCAGCTACAGGGGGCCTGGTGAAGCTTTCTTT.

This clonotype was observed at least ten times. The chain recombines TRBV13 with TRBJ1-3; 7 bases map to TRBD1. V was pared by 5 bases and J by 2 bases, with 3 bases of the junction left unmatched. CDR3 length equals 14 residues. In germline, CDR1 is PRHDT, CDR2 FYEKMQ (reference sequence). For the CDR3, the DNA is TGTGCCAGCAGCACCAGGGGGGCTGGAAACACCATATATTTT. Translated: CASSTRGAGNTIYF.

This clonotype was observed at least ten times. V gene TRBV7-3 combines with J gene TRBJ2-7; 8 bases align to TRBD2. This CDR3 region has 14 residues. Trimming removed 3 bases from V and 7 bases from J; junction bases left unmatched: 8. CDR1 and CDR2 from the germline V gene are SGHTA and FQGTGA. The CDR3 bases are TGTGCCAGCAGCTTCACAGCGGGAGCACGAGAGCAGTACTTC. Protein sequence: CASSFTAGAREQYF.

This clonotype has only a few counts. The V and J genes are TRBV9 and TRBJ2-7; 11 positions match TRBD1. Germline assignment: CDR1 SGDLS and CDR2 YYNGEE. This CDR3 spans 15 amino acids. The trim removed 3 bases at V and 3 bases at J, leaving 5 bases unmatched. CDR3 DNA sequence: TGTGCCAGCAGCGGACGGACAGGGGGCAACTACGAGCAGTACTTC. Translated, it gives CASSGRTGGNYEQYF.

The CDR3 DNA sequence: TGCAGTCCCCGCCGGGGCGCCGGGGAGACCCAGTACTTC. This codes for CSPRRGAGETQYF. The chain is built from TRBV20-1 and TRBJ2-5, with D possibly called TRBD1 or TRBD2 (5 bases each). The CDR3 contains 13 residues. The germline CDR1 and CDR2 sequences are DFQATT and SNEGSKA (reference sequence). V was shortened by 8 bases and J by 5 bases, with 18 bases between the two germline ends.

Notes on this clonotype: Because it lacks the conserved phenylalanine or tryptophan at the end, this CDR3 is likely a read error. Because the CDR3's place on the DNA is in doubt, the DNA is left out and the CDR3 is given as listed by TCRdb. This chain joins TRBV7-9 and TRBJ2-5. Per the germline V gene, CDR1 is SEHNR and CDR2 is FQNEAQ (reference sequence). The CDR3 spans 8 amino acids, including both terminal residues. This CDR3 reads CASSVVGT.

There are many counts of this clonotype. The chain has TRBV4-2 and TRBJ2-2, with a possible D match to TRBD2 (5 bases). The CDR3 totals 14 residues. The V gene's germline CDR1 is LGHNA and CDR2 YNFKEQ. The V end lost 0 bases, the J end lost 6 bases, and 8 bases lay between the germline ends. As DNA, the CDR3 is TGTGCCAGCAGCCAAGAAGGAGCGGCCGGGGAGCTGTTTTTT. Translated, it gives CASSQEGAAGELFF.

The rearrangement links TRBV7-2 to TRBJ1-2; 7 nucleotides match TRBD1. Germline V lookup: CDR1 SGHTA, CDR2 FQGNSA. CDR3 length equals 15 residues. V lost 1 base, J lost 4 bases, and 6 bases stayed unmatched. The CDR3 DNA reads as TGTGCCAGCAGCTTAGGAAAGGGACAGTCCTATGGCTACACCTTC. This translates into CASSLGKGQSYGYTF.